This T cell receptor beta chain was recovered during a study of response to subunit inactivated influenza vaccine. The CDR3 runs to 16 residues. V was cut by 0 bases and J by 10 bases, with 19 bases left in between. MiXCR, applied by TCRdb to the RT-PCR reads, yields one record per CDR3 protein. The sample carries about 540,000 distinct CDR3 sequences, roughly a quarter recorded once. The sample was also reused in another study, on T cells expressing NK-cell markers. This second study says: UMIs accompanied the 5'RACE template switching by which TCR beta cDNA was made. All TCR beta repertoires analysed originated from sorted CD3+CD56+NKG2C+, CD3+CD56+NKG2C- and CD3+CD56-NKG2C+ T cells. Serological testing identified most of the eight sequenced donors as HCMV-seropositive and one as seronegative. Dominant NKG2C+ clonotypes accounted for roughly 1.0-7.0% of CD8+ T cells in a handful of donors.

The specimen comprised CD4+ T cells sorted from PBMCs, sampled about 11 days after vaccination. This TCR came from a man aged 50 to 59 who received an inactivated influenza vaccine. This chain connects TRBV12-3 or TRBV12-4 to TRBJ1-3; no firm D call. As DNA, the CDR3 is TGTGCCAGCAGTTTAGCGTTGGTGTTGAGCGGCACGACCATATATTTT. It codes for CASSLALVLSGTTIYF.